Each of the 18 T cell receptor beta chains below was sequenced from the same sample in a study of blood T cell repertoires in COVID-19. Profiled with immunoSEQ multiplex PCR; TCRdb holds only in-frame clones, not every one. This table holds about 210,000 clones, 84% found once. The sample taken for sequencing was peripheral blood. All receptors come from a man aged 50 to 60 with active or convalescent COVID-19.

This CDR3 reads CASSHPLAEPYNEQFF. In nucleotides, the CDR3 is TGTGCCAGCAGCCACCCTCTAGCGGAGCCCTACAATGAGCAGTTCTTC. This chain links TRBV7-9 with TRBJ2-1; 7 nucleotides line up with TRBD2. The CDR3 loop spans 16 amino acids. In germline, CDR1 is SEHNR, CDR2 FQNEAQ (reference sequence). V dropped 5 bases and J dropped 2; count of bases not matched to a gene: 9.

A remark on this clone: The sample carries other DNA sequences with the same CDR3. The rearrangement joins TRBV28 to TRBJ1-1, with D tentatively TRBD1 (5 bases). In germline, CDR1 is MDHEN, CDR2 SYDVKM. The CDR3 runs to 13 residues. V was shortened by 3 bases and J by 4 bases, with 9 bases between the two germline ends. CDR3 amino acids: CASSLQGGTEAFF. The CDR3 nucleotides read TGTGCCAGCAGTTTGCAGGGAGGCACTGAAGCTTTCTTT.

The genes are TRBV6-1 and TRBJ1-2; 10 bases fit TRBD1. The CDR3 is made up of 19 amino acids. Germline-derived CDR1 and CDR2 are MNHNS and SASEGT. Unmatched junction bases numbered 15, after V lost 0 bases and J lost 5 bases. CDR3 nucleotide sequence: TGTGCCAGCAGTGAAGCGGACCGGGACAGGGGTAGCCCTTTGTATGGCTACACCTTC. This gives the protein CASSEADRDRGSPLYGYTF.

V usage is TRBV10-3 and J usage is TRBJ1-6; D is uncertain. Trimming removed 2 bases at V and 9 bases at J, with 11 bases between. CDR1 and CDR2 from the germline V gene are ENHRY and SYGVKD. The CDR3 loop spans 14 amino acids. CDR3 protein: CAISEPGRGSPLHF. CDR3 bases: TGTGCCATCAGTGAGCCCGGACGGGGTTCACCCCTCCACTTT.

The V gene is TRBV12-3 or TRBV12-4, the J gene TRBJ2-1; D unclear. The CDR3 covers 12 residues. V was pared by 4 bases and J by 4 bases, with 5 bases between. CDR3 DNA sequence: TGTGCCAGCAGTTCTTTATACAATGAGCAGTTCTTC. Translating gives CASSSLYNEQFF.

The gene calls are TRBV4-2 and TRBJ1-3; TRBD1 matches at 9 bases. Germline assignment: CDR1 LGHNA and CDR2 YNFKEQ. The CDR3 covers 15 residues. V was pared by 3 bases and J by 10 bases, with 10 bases of the junction left unmatched. DNA for the CDR3: TGTGCCAGCAGCCATGAACAGGGGGCGCGGGCAACCATATATTTT. Protein: CASSHEQGARATIYF.

This chain uses TRBV5-1 with TRBJ1-4; 7 bases match TRBD1. The germline V gene encodes CDR1 SGHRS and CDR2 YFSETQ. With V trimmed by 0 bases and J by 7 bases, 3 bases remained unmatched. The CDR3 contains 14 residues. The CDR3 loop reads CASSLDRGPEKLFF. The CDR3 coding sequence is TGCGCCAGCAGCTTGGACAGGGGACCTGAAAAACTGTTTTTT. The variable domain in full, with the rest retrieved from reference TRBV5-1 and TRBJ1-4, is KAGVTQTPRYLIKTRGQQVTLSCSPISGHRSVSWYQQTPGQGLQFLFEYFSETQRNKGNFPGRFSGRQFSNSRSEMNVSTLELGDSALYLCASSLDRGPEKLFFGSGTQLSVL.

The rearrangement links TRBV3-1 (or the pseudogene TRBV3-2) to TRBJ1-1; a weak D match, TRBD1 (6 bases). The germline V gene encodes CDR1 LGHDT and CDR2 YNNKEL (reference sequence). The CDR3 length is 12 residues. Trimming removed 0 bases from V and 8 bases from J, with 7 bases in between. As DNA, the CDR3 is TGTGCCAGCAGCCAAGATGACAGGGAAGCTTTCTTT. Translation: CASSQDDREAFF.

The J gene is TRBJ2-5, the V gene TRBV7-2; 8 bases map to TRBD2. The germline CDR1 and CDR2 sequences are SGHTA and FQGNSA. This CDR3 is 14 amino acids long. V was pared by 5 bases and J by 5 bases, with 7 bases of the junction left unmatched. The CDR3 region has the DNA TGTGCCAGCAGCCCTGGACTAGCTCCGGAGACCCAGTACTTC. This gives the protein CASSPGLAPETQYF.

Only a few counts were recorded for this clone. The chain's CDR3 is CASSSTAVTDTQYF. The DNA for the CDR3 is TGTGCCAGCTCCTCGACGGCGGTCACAGATACGCAGTATTTT. The chain uses TRBV27 and TRBJ2-3; D is ambiguous. Trimming cost V 8 bases and J 2 bases, with 14 bases left between them. CDR3 length: 14 residues. Germline CDR1 is MNHEY and CDR2 is SMNVEV (reference sequence).

The V gene is TRBV5-6, the J gene TRBJ1-4; D is unresolved. The CDR3 spans 16 residues. Per the germline V gene, CDR1 is SGHDT and CDR2 is YYEEEE. V dropped 2 bases and J dropped 0 bases, with 11 bases sitting between them. Written as DNA, the CDR3 is TGTGCCAGCAGCTTACGGGGATCGTCAACTAATGAAAAACTGTTTTTT. Protein: CASSLRGSSTNEKLFF.

This chain joins TRBV28 and TRBJ2-3; D is unclear. Germline V lookup: CDR1 MDHEN, CDR2 SYDVKM. Trimming left V 3 bases short and J 6 bases short, with 13 bases between. CDR3 length: 14 residues. CDR3 DNA: TGTGCCAGCAGTTTCCCTGGCGGTTTGGATACGCAGTATTTT. Amino acids: CASSFPGGLDTQYF.

The chain is built from TRBV19 and TRBJ1-1; TRBD1 aligns across 8 bases. With V trimmed by 7 bases and J by 6 bases, 7 bases remained unmatched. This CDR3 is built from 13 residues. In germline, CDR1 is LNHDA, CDR2 SQIVND (reference sequence). CDR3: CASNPTGVAEAFF. The CDR3, as DNA: TGTGCCAGTAACCCGACAGGGGTGGCTGAAGCTTTCTTT.

This clone occurred a few times. The CDR3 loop reads CASSSLDSYEQYV. In nucleotides, the CDR3 is TGTGCCAGCTCATCCCTGGACAGTTACGAGCAGTACGTC. V usage is TRBV18 and J usage is TRBJ2-7; TRBD1 might be the D (6 bases). The CDR3 consists of 13 residues. The ends were cut back, 5 bases at V and 4 bases at J, with 12 bases in the middle. From germline, CDR1 is KGHSH and CDR2 LQKENI.

This sequence joins TRBV6-2 or TRBV6-3 and TRBJ2-3, with D uncertain. Germline V gives CDR1 MNHEY, CDR2 SVGEGT. CDR3 length: 17 amino acids. Trimming removed 0 bases from V and 1 base from J, with 14 bases in between. CDR3 coding DNA: TGTGCCAGCAGTTACTCGGCCCGATCCCCTGGCACAGATACGCAGTATTTT. Its translation is CASSYSARSPGTDTQYF.

The V call is TRBV30, the J call TRBJ2-2; a possible D gene is TRBD2 (5 bases). The CDR3 is made up of 14 amino acids. Trimming took off 1 base at V and 1 base at J, with 7 bases between the two ends. CDR1 and CDR2 (germline): GTSNPN, SVGIG (reference sequence). CDR3: CAWSALGNTGELFF. The CDR3 nucleotides read TGTGCCTGGAGTGCACTAGGGAACACCGGGGAGCTGTTTTTT.

This chain uses TRBV3-1 (or the pseudogene TRBV3-2) with TRBJ2-1, with 7 bases that match TRBD1. Germline trimming cut 4 bases from V and 7 bases from J; bases unmatched to any gene: 7. The CDR3 length is 14 residues. CDR1 LGHDT and CDR2 YNNKEL come from the germline V gene (reference sequence). The CDR3 protein is CASSRRQGRNEQFF. The CDR3 bases are TGTGCCAGCAGCCGACGACAGGGCAGGAATGAGCAGTTCTTC.

CDR3 nucleotides: TGTGCCAGCAGCAAAATAAGGACTAGCGGGGGACATGGGGATACGCAGTATTTT. The encoded protein is CASSKIRTSGGHGDTQYF. J is TRBJ2-3 and V is TRBV21-1; the DNA was not used to check the table's D call, TRBD2. TRBV21-1 is described as a pseudogene. The CDR3 is 18 amino acids.